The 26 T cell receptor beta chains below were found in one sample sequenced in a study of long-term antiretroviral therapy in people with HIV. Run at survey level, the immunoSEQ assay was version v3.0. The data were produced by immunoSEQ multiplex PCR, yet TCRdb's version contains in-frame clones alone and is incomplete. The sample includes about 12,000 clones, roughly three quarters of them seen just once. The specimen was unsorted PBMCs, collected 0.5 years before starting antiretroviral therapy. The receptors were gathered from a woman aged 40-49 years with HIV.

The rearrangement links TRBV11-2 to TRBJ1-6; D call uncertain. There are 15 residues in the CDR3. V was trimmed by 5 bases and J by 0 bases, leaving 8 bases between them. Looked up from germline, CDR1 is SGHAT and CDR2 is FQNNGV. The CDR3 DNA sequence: TGTGCCAGCAGCGTGACAAACTCCTATAATTCACCCCTCCACTTT. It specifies CASSVTNSYNSPLHF.

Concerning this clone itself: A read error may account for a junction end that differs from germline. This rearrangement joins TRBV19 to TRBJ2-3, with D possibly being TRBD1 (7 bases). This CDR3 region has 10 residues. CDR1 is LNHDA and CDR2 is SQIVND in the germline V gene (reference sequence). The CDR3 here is CATKGAGFDF. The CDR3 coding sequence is TGTGCCACAAAGGGGGCGGGATTTGATTTT.

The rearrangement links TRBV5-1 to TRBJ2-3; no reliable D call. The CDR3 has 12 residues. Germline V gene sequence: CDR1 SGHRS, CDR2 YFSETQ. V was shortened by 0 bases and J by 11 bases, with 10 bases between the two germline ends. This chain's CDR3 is CASSLGGRLQYF. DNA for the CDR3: TGCGCCAGCAGCTTGGGAGGCAGATTGCAGTATTTT.

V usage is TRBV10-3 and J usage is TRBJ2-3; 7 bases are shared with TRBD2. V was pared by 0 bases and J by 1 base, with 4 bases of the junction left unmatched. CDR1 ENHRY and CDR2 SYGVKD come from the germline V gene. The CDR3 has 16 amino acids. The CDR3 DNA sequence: TGTGCCATCAGTGAGTCGAGAAGCGGGGGCACAGATACGCAGTATTTT. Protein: CAISESRSGGTDTQYF.

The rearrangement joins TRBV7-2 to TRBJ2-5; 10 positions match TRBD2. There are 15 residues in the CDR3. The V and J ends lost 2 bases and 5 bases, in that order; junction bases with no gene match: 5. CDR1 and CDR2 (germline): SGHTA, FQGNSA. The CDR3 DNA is TGTGCCAGCAGCTTACAGCGGGGGGGCCGCGAGACCCAGTACTTC. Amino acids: CASSLQRGGRETQYF.

The CDR3 protein is CATFKGLTQETQYF. The CDR3 nucleotides read TGTGCCACCTTTAAGGGACTTACCCAAGAGACCCAGTACTTC. The chain has TRBV2 and TRBJ2-5; maybe TRBD2 (6 bases). There are 14 residues in the CDR3. V lost 10 bases and J lost 1, with 16 bases in between. From germline, CDR1 is SNHLY and CDR2 FYNNEI.

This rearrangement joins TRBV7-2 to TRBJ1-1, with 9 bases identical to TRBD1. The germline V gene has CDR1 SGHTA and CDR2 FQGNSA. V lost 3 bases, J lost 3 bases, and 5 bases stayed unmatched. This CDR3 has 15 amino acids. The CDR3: CASSFPGQGHTEAFF. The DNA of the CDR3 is TGTGCCAGCAGCTTTCCAGGACAGGGGCACACTGAAGCTTTCTTT. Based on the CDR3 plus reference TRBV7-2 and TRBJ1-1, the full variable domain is GAGVSQSPSNKVTEKGKDVELRCDPISGHTALYWYRQSLGQGLEFLIYFQGNSAPDKSGLPSDRFSAERTGGSVSTLTIQRTQQEDSAVYLCASSFPGQGHTEAFFGQGTRLTVV.

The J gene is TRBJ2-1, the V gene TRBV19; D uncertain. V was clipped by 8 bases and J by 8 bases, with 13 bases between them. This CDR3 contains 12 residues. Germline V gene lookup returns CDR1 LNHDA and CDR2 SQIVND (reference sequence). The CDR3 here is CASAPGWDEQFF. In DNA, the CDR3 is TGTGCCAGTGCTCCGGGTTGGGATGAGCAGTTCTTC.

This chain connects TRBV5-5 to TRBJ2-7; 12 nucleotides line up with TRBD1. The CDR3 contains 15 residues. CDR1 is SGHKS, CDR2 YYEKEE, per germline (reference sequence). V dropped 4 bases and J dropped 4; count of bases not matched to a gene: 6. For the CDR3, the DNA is TGTGCCAGCAGCATCGGGACAGGGGGCCAATACGAGCAGTACTTC. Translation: CASSIGTGGQYEQYF. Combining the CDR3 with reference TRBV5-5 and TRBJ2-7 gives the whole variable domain DAGVTQSPTHLIKTRGQQVTLRCSPISGHKSVSWYQQVLGQGPQFIFQYYEKEERGRGNFPDRFSARQFPNYSSELNVNALLLGDSALYLCASSIGTGGQYEQYFGPGTRLTVT.

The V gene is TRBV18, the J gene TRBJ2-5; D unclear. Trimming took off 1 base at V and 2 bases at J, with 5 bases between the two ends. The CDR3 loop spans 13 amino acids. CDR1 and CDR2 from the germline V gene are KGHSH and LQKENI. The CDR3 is CASSPRQQETQYF. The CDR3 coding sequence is TGTGCCAGCTCACCACGACAACAAGAGACCCAGTACTTC.

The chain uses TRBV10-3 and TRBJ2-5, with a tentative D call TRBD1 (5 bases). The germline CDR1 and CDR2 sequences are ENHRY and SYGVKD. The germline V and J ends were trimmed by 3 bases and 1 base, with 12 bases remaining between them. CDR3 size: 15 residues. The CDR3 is CAISDARVAQETQYF. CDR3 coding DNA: TGTGCCATCAGTGATGCCAGGGTCGCCCAAGAGACCCAGTACTTC.

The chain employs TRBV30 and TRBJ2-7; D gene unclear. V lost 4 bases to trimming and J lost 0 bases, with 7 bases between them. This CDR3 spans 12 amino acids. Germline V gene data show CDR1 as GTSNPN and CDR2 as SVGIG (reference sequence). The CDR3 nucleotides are TGTGCCTGGATGCCTAACTCCTACGAGCAGTACTTC. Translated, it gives CAWMPNSYEQYF.

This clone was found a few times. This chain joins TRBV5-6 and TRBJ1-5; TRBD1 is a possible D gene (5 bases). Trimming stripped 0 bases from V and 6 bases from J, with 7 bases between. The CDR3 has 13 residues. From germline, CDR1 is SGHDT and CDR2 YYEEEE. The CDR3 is CASSLGGGQPQHF. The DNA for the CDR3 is TGTGCCAGCAGCTTGGGGGGCGGTCAGCCCCAGCATTTT.

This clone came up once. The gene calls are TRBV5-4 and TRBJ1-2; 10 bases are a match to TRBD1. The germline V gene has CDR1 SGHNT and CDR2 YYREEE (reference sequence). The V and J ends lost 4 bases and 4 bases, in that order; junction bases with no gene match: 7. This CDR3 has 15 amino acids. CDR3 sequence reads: CASSIRDRGPYGYTF. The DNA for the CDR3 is TGTGCCAGCAGCATCCGGGACAGGGGACCCTATGGCTACACCTTC. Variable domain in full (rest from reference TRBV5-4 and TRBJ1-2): ETGVTQSPTHLIKTRGQQVTLRCSSQSGHNTVSWYQQALGQGPQFIFQYYREEENGRGNFPPRFSGLQFPNYSSELNVNALELDDSALYLCASSIRDRGPYGYTFGSGTRLTVV.

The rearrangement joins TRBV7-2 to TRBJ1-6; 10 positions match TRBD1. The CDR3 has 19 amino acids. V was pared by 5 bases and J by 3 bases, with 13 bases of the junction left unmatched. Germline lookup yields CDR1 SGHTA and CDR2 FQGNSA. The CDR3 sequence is CASSQGQGPSPLYNSPLHF. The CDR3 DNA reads TGTGCCAGCAGCCAGGGACAGGGGCCCTCTCCGCTCTATAATTCACCCCTCCACTTT.

CDR3 in DNA: TGTGCCAGCAGCTTAGTAGCCCCTCCAAGAGATACGCAGTATTTT. It codes for CASSLVAPPRDTQYF. The rearrangement links TRBV11-3 to TRBJ2-3; D is uncertain. The CDR3 is 15 amino acids. Germline loops: CDR1 SGHNT, CDR2 YENEEA. V shed 1 base and J shed 5 bases, with 13 bases lying between them.

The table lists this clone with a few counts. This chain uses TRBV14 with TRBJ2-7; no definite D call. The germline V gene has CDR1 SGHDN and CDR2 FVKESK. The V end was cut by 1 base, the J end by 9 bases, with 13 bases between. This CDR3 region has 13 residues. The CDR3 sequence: CASSQVFRGAQYF. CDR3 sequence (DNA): TGTGCCAGCAGCCAAGTGTTCAGAGGTGCGCAGTACTTC.

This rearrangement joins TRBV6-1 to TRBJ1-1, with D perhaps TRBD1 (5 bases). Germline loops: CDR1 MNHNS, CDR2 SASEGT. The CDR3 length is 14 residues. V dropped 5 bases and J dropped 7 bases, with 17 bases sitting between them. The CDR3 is CASSKQANSGEAFF. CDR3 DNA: TGTGCCAGCAGTAAACAGGCTAACAGTGGTGAAGCTTTCTTT.

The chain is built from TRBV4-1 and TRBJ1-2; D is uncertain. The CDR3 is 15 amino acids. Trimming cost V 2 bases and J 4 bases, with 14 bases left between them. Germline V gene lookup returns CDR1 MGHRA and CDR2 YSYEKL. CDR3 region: CASSQLIGSPYGYTF. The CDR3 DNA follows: TGCGCCAGCAGCCAACTTATAGGGTCGCCCTATGGCTACACCTTC.

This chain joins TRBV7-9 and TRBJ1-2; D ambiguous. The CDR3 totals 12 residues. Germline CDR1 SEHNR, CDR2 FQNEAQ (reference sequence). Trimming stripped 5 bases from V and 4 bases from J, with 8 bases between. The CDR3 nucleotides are TGTGCCAGCAGCGCTGACTTCTATGGCTACACCTTC. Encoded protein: CASSADFYGYTF.

The CDR3 is CASTGGGYEQYF. The CDR3 DNA reads TGTGCCAGCACAGGGGGTGGGTACGAGCAGTACTTC. This chain links TRBV27 with TRBJ2-7, with TRBD1 matching over 7 bases. In germline, CDR1 is MNHEY, CDR2 SMNVEV (reference sequence). The CDR3 consists of 12 residues. V was clipped by 7 bases and J by 4 bases; unmatched bases: 4.

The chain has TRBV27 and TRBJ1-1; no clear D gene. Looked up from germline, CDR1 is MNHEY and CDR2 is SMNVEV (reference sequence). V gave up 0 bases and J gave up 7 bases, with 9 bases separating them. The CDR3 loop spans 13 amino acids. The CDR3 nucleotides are TGTGCCAGCAGTTTATCGTCGGGGATTGAAGCTTTCTTT. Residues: CASSLSSGIEAFF.

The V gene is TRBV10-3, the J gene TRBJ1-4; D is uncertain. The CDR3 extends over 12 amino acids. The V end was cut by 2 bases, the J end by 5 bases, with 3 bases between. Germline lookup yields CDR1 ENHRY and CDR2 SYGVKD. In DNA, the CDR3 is TGTGCCATCAGTGAGGGAAATGAAAAACTGTTTTTT. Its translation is CAISEGNEKLFF.

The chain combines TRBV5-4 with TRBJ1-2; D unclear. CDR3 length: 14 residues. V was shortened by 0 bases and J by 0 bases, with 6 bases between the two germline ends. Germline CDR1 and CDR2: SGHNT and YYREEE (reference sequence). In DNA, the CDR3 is TGTGCCAGCAGCTTGGCCGGATCTAACTATGGCTACACCTTC. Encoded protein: CASSLAGSNYGYTF.

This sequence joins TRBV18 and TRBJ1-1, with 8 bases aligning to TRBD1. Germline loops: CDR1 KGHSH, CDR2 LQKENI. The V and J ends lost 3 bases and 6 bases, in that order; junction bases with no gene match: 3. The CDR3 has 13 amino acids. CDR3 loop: CASSPLTGAEAFF. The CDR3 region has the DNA TGTGCCAGCTCACCTTTGACAGGGGCTGAAGCTTTCTTT.

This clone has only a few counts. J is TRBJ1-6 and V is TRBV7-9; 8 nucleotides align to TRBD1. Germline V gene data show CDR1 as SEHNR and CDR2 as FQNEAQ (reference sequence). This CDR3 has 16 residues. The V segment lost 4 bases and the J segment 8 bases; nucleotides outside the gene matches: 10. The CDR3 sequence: CASSSTGDRLDSPLHF. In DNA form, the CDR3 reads TGTGCCAGCAGCTCCACTGGGGACAGGCTGGATTCACCCCTCCACTTT.